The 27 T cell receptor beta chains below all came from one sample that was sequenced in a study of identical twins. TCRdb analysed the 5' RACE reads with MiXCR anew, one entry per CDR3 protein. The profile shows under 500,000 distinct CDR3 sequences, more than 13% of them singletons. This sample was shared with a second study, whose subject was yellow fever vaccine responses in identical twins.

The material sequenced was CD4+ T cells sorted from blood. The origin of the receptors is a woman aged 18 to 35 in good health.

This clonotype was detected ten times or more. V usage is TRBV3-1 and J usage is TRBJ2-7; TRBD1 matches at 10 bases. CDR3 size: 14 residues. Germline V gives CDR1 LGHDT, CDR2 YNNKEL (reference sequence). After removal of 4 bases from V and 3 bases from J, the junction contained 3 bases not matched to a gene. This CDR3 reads CASSPWTGGYEQYF. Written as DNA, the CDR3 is TGTGCCAGCAGCCCCTGGACAGGGGGCTACGAGCAGTACTTC.

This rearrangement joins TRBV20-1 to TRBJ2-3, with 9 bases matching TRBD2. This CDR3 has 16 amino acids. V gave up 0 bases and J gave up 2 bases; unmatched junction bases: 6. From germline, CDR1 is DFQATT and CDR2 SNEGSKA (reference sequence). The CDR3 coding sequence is TGCAGTGCTAGAGATTGGTCTAGCGGGGTCACAGATACGCAGTATTTT. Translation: CSARDWSSGVTDTQYF.

CDR3 region: CASRPQGAVQETQYF. In nucleotides, the CDR3 is TGTGCCAGCAGACCACAGGGGGCCGTACAAGAGACCCAGTACTTC. V is TRBV6-2 or TRBV6-3 and J is TRBJ2-5, with TRBD1 matching over 9 bases. Germline values: CDR1 MNHEY, CDR2 SVGEGT. Germline trimming cut 6 bases from V and 2 bases from J; bases unmatched to any gene: 7. This CDR3 spans 15 amino acids.

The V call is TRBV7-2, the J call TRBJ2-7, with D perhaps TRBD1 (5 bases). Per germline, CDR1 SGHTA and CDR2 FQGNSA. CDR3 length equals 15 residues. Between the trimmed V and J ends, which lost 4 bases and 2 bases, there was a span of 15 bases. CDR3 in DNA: TGTGCCAGCAGCTCCTCCCGTGACAGAACCTACGAGCAGTACTTC. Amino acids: CASSSSRDRTYEQYF.

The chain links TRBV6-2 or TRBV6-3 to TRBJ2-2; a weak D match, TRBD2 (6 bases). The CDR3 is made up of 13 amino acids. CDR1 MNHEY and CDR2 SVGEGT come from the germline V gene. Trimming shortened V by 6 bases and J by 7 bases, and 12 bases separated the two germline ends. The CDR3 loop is CASRKTGSGELFF. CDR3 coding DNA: TGTGCCAGCAGGAAAACCGGGAGCGGGGAGCTGTTTTTT.

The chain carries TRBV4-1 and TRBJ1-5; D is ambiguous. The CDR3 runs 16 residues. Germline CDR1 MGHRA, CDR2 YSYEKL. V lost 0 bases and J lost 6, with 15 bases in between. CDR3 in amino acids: CASSQEGSVNGQPQHF. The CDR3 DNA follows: TGCGCCAGCAGCCAAGAAGGATCGGTCAACGGTCAGCCCCAGCATTTT.

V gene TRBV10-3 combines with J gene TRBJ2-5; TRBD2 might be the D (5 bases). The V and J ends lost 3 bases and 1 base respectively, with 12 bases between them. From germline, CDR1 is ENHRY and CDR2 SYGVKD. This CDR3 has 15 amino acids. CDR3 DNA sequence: TGTGCCATCAGTGATCGAGCGGCAGCCCAAGAGACCCAGTACTTC. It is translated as CAISDRAAAQETQYF.

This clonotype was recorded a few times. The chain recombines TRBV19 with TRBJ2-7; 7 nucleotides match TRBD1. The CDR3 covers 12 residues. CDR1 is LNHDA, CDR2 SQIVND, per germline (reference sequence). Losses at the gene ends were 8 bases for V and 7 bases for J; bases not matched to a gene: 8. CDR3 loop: CASSFRGLEQYF. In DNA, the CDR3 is TGTGCCAGTTCTTTCAGGGGGTTGGAGCAGTACTTC.

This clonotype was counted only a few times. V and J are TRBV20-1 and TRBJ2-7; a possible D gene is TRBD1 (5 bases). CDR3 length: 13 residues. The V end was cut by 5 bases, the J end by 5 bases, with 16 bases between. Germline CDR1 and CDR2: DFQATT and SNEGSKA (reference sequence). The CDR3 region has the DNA TGCAGTGCTCCTCGGTGGCAGGGAAACGAGCAGTACTTC. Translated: CSAPRWQGNEQYF.

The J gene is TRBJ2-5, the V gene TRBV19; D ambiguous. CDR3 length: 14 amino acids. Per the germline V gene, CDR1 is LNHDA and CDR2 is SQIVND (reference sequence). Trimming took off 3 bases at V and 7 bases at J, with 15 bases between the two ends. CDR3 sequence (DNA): TGTGCCAGTAGTATTATAGGCTACCCAGGGACCCAGTACTTC. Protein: CASSIIGYPGTQYF. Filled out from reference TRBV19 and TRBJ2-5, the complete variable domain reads DGGITQSPKYLFRKEGQNVTLSCEQNLNHDAMYWYRQDPGQGLRLIYYSQIVNDFQKGDIAEGYSVSREKKESFPLTVTSAQKNPTAFYLCASSIIGYPGTQYFGPGTRLLVL.

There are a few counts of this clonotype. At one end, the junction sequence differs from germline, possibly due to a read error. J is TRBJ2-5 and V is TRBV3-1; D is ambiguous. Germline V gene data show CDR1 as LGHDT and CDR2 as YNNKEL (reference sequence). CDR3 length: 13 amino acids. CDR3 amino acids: CASSQRRQGTQYF. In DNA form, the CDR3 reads TGTGCCAGCAGCCAACGCAGGCAAGGGACCCAGTACTTC.

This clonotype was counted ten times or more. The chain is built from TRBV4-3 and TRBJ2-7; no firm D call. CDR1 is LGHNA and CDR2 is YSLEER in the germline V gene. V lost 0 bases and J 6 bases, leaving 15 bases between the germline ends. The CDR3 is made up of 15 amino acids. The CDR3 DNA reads TGCGCCAGCAGCCAAGATGGCAGCCGATTCGGCGAGCAGTACTTC. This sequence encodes CASSQDGSRFGEQYF.

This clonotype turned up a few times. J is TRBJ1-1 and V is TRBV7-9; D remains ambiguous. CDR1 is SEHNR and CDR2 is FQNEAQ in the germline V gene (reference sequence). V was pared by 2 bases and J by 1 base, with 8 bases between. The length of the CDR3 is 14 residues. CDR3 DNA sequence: TGTGCCAGCAGCTTAATCCTGGGGAACACTGAAGCTTTCTTT. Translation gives CASSLILGNTEAFF.

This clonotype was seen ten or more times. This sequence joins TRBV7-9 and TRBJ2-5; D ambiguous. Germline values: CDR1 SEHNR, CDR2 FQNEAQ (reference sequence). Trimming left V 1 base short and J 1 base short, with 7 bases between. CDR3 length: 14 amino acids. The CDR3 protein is CASSLGNTQETQYF. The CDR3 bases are TGTGCCAGCAGCTTAGGAAACACCCAAGAGACCCAGTACTTC.

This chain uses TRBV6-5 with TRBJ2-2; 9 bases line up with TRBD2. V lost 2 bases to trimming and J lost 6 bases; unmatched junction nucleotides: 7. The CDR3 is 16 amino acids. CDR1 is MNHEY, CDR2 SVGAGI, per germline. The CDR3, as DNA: TGTGCCAGCAGTTACGCGGGGACTAGCCTGGCCGGGGAGCTGTTTTTT. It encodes CASSYAGTSLAGELFF.

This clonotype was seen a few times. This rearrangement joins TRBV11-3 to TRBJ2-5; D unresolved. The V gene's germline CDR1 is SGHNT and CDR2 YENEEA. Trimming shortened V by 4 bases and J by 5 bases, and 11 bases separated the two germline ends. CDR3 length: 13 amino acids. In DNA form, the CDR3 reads TGTGCCAGCAGCTCTCAGGTGGGGGAGACCCAGTACTTC. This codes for CASSSQVGETQYF.

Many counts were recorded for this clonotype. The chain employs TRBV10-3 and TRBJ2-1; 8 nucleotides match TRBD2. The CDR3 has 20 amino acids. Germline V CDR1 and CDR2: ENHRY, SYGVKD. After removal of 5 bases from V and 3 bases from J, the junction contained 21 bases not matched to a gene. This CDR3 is CAISSGRRLTGAGDYNEQFF. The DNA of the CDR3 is TGTGCCATCAGTTCGGGTAGGCGATTGACGGGAGCGGGAGACTACAATGAGCAGTTCTTC.

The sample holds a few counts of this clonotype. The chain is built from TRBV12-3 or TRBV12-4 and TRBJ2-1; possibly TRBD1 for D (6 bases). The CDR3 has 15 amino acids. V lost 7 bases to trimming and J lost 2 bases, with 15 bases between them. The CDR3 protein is CASKSAGATYNEQFF. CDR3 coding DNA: TGTGCCAGCAAATCGGCAGGGGCTACCTACAATGAGCAGTTCTTC.

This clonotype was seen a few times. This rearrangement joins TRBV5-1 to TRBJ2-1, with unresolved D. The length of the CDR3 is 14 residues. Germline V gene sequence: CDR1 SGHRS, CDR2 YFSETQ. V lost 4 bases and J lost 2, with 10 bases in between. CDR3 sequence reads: CASSPIRTYNEQFF. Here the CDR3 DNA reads TGCGCCAGCAGCCCCATACGGACCTACAATGAGCAGTTCTTC.

CDR3 residues: CASSEFRRIYEQYF. The CDR3 DNA reads TGTGCCAGCAGTGAATTCAGACGGATCTACGAGCAGTACTTC. This rearrangement joins TRBV25-1 to TRBJ2-7; unclear D gene. Germline lookup yields CDR1 MGHDK and CDR2 SYGVNS. CDR3 length: 14 residues. The V end was cut by 1 base, the J end by 3 bases, with 10 bases between.

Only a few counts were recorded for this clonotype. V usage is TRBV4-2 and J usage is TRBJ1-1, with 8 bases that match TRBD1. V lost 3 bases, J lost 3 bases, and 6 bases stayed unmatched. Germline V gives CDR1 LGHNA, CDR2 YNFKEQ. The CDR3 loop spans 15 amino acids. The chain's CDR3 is CASSQVDRADTEAFF. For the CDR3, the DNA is TGTGCCAGCAGCCAGGTGGACAGGGCTGACACTGAAGCTTTCTTT.

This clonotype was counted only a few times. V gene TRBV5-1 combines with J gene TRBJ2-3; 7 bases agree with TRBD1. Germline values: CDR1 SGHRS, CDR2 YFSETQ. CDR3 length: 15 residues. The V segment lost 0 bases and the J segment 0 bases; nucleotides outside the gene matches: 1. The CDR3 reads CASSLATGSTDTQYF. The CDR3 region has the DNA TGCGCCAGCAGCTTGGCGACAGGGAGCACAGATACGCAGTATTTT.

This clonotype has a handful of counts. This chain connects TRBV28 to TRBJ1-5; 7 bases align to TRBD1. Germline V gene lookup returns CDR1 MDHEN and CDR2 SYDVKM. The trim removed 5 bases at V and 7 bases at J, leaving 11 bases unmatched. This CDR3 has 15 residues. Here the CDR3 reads CASSPQGGVGQPQHF. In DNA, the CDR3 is TGTGCCAGCAGTCCCCAGGGGGGGGTGGGACAGCCCCAGCATTTT.

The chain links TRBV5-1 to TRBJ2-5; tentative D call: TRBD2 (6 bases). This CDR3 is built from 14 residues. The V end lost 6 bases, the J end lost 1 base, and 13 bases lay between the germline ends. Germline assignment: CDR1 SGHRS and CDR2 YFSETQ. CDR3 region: CASKDGGSQETQYF. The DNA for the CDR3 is TGCGCCAGCAAGGACGGGGGATCCCAAGAGACCCAGTACTTC. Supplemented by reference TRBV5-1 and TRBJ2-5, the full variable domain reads KAGVTQTPRYLIKTRGQQVTLSCSPISGHRSVSWYQQTPGQGLQFLFEYFSETQRNKGNFPGRFSGRQFSNSRSEMNVSTLELGDSALYLCASKDGGSQETQYFGPGTRLLVL.

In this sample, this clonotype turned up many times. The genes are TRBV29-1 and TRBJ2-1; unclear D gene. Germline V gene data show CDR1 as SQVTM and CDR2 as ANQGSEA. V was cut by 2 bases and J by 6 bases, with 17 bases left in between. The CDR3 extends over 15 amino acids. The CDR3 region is CSVELVATAPNEQFF. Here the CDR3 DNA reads TGCAGCGTTGAACTGGTAGCTACAGCCCCCAATGAGCAGTTCTTC.

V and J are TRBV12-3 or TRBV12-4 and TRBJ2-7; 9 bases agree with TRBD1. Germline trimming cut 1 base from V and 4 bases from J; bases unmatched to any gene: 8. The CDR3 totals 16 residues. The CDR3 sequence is CASSLGRRDREYEQYF. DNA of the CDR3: TGTGCCAGCAGTTTAGGGCGCAGGGACAGGGAATACGAGCAGTACTTC.

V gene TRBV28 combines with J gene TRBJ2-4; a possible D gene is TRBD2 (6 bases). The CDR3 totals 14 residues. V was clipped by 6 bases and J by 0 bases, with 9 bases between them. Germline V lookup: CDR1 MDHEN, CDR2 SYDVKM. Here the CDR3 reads CASSGGLAKNIQYF. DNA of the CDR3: TGTGCCAGCAGCGGGGGACTAGCCAAAAACATTCAGTACTTC.